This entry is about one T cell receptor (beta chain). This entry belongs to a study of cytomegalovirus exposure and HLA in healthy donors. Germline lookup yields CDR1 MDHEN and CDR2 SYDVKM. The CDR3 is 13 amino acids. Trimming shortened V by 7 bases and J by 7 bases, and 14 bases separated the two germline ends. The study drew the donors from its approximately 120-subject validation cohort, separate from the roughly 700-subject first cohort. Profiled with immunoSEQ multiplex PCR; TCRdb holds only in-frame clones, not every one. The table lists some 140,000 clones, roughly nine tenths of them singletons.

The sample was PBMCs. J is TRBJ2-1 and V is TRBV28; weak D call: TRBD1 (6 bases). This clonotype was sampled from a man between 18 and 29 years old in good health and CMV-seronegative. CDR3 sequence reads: CASNSAQGNEQFF. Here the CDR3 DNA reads TGTGCCAGCAATAGCGCCCAGGGGAATGAGCAGTTCTTC.